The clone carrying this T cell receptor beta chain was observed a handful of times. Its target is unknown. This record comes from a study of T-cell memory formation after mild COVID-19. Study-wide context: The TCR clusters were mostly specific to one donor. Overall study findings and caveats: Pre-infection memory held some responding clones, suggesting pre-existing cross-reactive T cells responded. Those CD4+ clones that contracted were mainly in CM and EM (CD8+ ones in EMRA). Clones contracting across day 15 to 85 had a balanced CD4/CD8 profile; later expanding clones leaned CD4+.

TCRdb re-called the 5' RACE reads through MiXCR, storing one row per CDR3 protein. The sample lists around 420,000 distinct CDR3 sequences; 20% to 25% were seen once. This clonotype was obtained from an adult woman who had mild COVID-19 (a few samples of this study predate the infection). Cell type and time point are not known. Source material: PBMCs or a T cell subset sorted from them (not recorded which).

The CDR3 DNA is TGTGCCACCAGCTCGAGGACGGGTGAAGCTTTCTTT. Translating it yields CATSSRTGEAFF. This chain joins TRBV24-1 and TRBJ1-1; no clear D gene. CDR1 is KGHDR and CDR2 is SFDVKD in the germline V gene. This CDR3 comprises 12 residues. With 7 bases removed from V and 7 bases from J, the gap between germline ends came to 12 bases.